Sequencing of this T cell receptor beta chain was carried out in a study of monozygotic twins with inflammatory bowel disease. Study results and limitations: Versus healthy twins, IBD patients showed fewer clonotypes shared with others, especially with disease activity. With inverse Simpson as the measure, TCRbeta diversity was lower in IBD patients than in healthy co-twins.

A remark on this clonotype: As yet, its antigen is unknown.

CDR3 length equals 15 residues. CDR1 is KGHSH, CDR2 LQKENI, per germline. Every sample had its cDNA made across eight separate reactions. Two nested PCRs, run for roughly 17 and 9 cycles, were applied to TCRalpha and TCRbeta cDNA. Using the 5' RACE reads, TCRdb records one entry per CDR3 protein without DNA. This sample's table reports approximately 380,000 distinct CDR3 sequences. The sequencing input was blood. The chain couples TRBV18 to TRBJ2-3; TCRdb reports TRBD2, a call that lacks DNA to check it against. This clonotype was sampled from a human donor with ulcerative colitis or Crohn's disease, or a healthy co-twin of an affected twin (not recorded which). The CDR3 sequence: CASSPFTSLTDTQYF.